This TCR beta chain was recorded in a study of blood T cell repertoires in COVID-19. Overall study context: Sites in the United States, Italy and Spain provided acute and convalescent COVID-19 samples. The cDNA or gDNA used as material had been derived from T cells, B-cell-depleted T cells, or PBMCs.

Seattle patients were enrolled during active infection and followed longitudinally. The trim removed 8 bases at V and 7 bases at J, leaving 6 bases unmatched. The CDR3 totals 13 residues. Authors' analysis steps: By means of reference gene primer amplification, nucleated cell counts were estimated. Assay: immunoSEQ multiplex PCR; the TCRdb copy retains only in-frame clones and omits some. V, J and clone size are those of that table, while D and trimming were read from the DNA. The data hold over 250,000 clones, with about 91% observed a single time. The chain uses TRBV12-3 or TRBV12-4 and TRBJ2-1; 9 bases align to TRBD2. The sequence came from a person aged 18 to 29 with COVID-19, enrolled during active disease. The sequenced sample consisted of peripheral blood. DNA for the CDR3: TGTGCCAGCTCAGCGGGAGGTAGTAATGAGCAGTTCTTC. Translated, it gives CASSAGGSNEQFF.